The next 14 T cell receptor beta chains were all read from a single sample in a study of chemoradiotherapy in HPV16-positive cancers. Method: immunoSEQ multiplex PCR; TCRdb's copy keeps in-frame clones and lacks some. The data contain about 24,000 clones, roughly 84% of them seen just once; the ten biggest clones take up roughly 5%. Material: blood, obtained from a patient who underwent chemoradiotherapy. Receptor source: a human donor with HPV-associated anogenital cancer.

The chain uses TRBV5-6 and TRBJ1-2; tentative D call: TRBD1 (5 bases). Germline V gene lookup returns CDR1 SGHDT and CDR2 YYEEEE. The CDR3 loop spans 14 amino acids. V was trimmed by 0 bases and J by 4 bases, leaving 10 bases between them. The chain's CDR3 is CASSLGDHGYGYTF. CDR3 nucleotide sequence: TGTGCCAGCAGCTTGGGGGACCACGGCTATGGCTACACCTTC.

The chain couples TRBV7-2 to TRBJ2-7; TRBD1 matches 8 bases. The CDR3 contains 14 residues. The V and J ends lost 5 bases and 2 bases, in that order; junction bases with no gene match: 5. Germline assignment: CDR1 SGHTA and CDR2 FQGNSA. The CDR3 protein is CASSPQGVAYEQYF. The CDR3 DNA reads as TGTGCCAGCAGCCCACAGGGGGTGGCCTACGAGCAGTACTTC.

The chain couples TRBV7-2 to TRBJ1-5; perhaps TRBD1 as D (6 bases). Trimming shortened V by 6 bases and J by 2 bases, and 14 bases separated the two germline ends. Germline values: CDR1 SGHTA, CDR2 FQGNSA. The CDR3 runs to 15 residues. The CDR3 DNA reads as TGTGCCAGCAGTTCCGGGACAATGGGCAATCAGCCCCAGCATTTT. Its translation: CASSSGTMGNQPQHF. Together with reference TRBV7-2 and TRBJ1-5, the CDR3 gives the full variable domain: GAGVSQSPSNKVTEKGKDVELRCDPISGHTALYWYRQSLGQGLEFLIYFQGNSAPDKSGLPSDRFSAERTGGSVSTLTIQRTQQEDSAVYLCASSSGTMGNQPQHFGDGTRLSIL.

The V call is TRBV6-5, the J call TRBJ2-5; 10 positions match TRBD1. CDR1 is MNHEY and CDR2 is SVGAGI in the germline V gene. The CDR3 runs to 13 residues. J lost 10 bases, V lost 2 bases, and 4 bases had no gene match. DNA for the CDR3: TGTGCCAGCAGTTACGCGCGGGACAGGGGCCAGTACTTC. Residues: CASSYARDRGQYF.

The chain joins TRBV7-2 to TRBJ2-1; maybe TRBD2 (5 bases). Germline CDR1 and CDR2: SGHTA and FQGNSA. CDR3 length: 15 residues. The V and J ends lost 5 bases and 10 bases respectively, with 21 bases between them. Here the CDR3 reads CASSPKEGPPREQFF. As DNA, the CDR3 is TGTGCCAGCAGCCCGAAAGAGGGCCCGCCCAGGGAGCAGTTCTTC.

The chain uses TRBV7-9 and TRBJ2-7; 7 nucleotides line up with TRBD2. From germline, CDR1 is SEHNR and CDR2 FQNEAQ (reference sequence). Unmatched junction bases numbered 7, after V lost 5 bases and J lost 0 bases. CDR3 length: 15 residues. CDR3 coding DNA: TGTGCCAGCAGCCTCAGCGGGGTAAGCTCCTACGAGCAGTACTTC. Encoded protein: CASSLSGVSSYEQYF.

The chain combines TRBV5-1 with TRBJ1-1; a weak D match, TRBD1 (6 bases). V was shortened by 4 bases and J by 7 bases, with 14 bases between the two germline ends. Germline CDR1 is SGHRS and CDR2 is YFSETQ. This CDR3 spans 13 amino acids. The CDR3 coding sequence is TGCGCCAGCAGCCCGGGGGCGGGGATTGAAGCTTTCTTT. It is translated as CASSPGAGIEAFF.

The chain has TRBV18 and TRBJ1-2, with D maybe TRBD1 (5 bases). The CDR3 totals 16 residues. The germline V and J ends were trimmed by 3 bases and 0 bases, with 14 bases remaining between them. The V gene's germline CDR1 is KGHSH and CDR2 LQKENI. CDR3 in amino acids: CASSPRAQGSNYGYTF. DNA of the CDR3: TGTGCCAGCTCACCCCGCGCCCAGGGCTCTAACTATGGCTACACCTTC.

The V gene is TRBV28, the J gene TRBJ2-5; 8 positions agree with TRBD1. The germline CDR1 and CDR2 sequences are MDHEN and SYDVKM. The length of the CDR3 is 13 residues. V trimming: 4 bases; J trimming: 7 bases; junction bases outside the gene matches: 5. The CDR3 DNA is TGTGCCAGCAGTTCCAGGGGGCCCTCGACCCAGTACTTC. Translated, it gives CASSSRGPSTQYF.

The V and J genes are TRBV7-9 and TRBJ2-1; 8 bases are a match to TRBD2. The J segment lost 9 bases and the V segment lost 8 bases, leaving 6 bases of the junction unmatched. Per germline, CDR1 SEHNR and CDR2 FQNEAQ (reference sequence). CDR3 size: 12 residues. The CDR3 is CASVLAGIEQFF. The CDR3 region has the DNA TGTGCCAGCGTCTTAGCGGGAATTGAGCAGTTCTTC.

The chain uses TRBV18 and TRBJ1-1; D is possibly TRBD1 (6 bases). This CDR3 comprises 17 residues. The V gene's germline CDR1 is KGHSH and CDR2 LQKENI. V lost 3 bases and J lost 5, with 22 bases in between. The DNA of the CDR3 is TGTGCCAGCTCACCCCAAAATGTAGGGGGAGTGGTGACTGAAGCTTTCTTT. It codes for CASSPQNVGGVVTEAFF.

This chain uses TRBV7-2 with TRBJ2-6; no clear D gene. Trimming pared 7 bases from V and 0 bases from J, leaving 10 bases between. This CDR3 comprises 15 residues. The germline V gene has CDR1 SGHTA and CDR2 FQGNSA. CDR3 DNA: TGTGCCAGCACCCTTGGGAACTCTGGGGCCAACGTCCTGACTTTC. Its protein is CASTLGNSGANVLTF.

The chain joins TRBV6-1 to TRBJ2-5; TRBD1 agrees at 9 bases. Trimming cost V 1 base and J 3 bases; bases outside gene matches: 6. CDR1 is MNHNS and CDR2 is SASEGT in the germline V gene. The CDR3 is 16 residues long. The CDR3 DNA reads as TGTGCCAGCAGTGAAGAGACCGGGACAGGGAAAGAGACCCAGTACTTC. Translating it yields CASSEETGTGKETQYF.

This clone has just one count. The V call is TRBV5-8, the J call TRBJ1-2, with D hard to call. V was cut by 2 bases and J by 1 base, with 9 bases left in between. Germline CDR1 SGHTS, CDR2 YDEGEE. The length of the CDR3 is 14 residues. CDR3: CASSLREVNYGYTF. For the CDR3, the DNA is TGTGCCAGCAGCTTAAGGGAAGTTAACTATGGCTACACCTTC.